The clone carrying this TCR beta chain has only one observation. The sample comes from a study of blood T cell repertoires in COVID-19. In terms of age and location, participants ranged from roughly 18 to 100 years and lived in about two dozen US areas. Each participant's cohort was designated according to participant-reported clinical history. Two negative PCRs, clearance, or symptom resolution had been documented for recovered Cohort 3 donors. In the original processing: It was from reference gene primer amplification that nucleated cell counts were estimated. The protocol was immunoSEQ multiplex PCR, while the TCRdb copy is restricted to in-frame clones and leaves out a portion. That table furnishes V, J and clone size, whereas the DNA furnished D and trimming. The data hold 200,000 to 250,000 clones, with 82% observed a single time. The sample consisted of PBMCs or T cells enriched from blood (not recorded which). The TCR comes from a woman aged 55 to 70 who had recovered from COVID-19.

The DNA of the CDR3 is TGTGCCAGCAGCTCGACTAGGACCAAAAACATTCAGTACTTC. This translates into CASSSTRTKNIQYF. This chain uses TRBV11-2 with TRBJ2-4; tentative D call: TRBD2 (6 bases). Trimming took 4 bases from V and 2 from J, leaving 9 bases between them. The germline gives CDR1 SGHAT, CDR2 FQNNGV. CDR3 length: 14 residues.